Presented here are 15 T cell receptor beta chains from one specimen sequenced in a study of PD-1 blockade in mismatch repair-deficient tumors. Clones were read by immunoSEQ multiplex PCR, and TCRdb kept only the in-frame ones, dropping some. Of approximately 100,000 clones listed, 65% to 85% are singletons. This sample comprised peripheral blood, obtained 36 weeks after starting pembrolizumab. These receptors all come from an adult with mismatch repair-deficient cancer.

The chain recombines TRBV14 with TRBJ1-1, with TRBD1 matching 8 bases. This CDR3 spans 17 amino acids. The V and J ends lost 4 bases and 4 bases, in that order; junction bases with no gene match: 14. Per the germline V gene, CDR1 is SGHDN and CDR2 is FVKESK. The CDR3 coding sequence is TGTGCCAGCAGCCCCACAATTACAGGGGGGAGGGGCACTGAAGCTTTCTTT. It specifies CASSPTITGGRGTEAFF. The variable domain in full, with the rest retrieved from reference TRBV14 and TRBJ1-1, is EAGVTQFPSHSVIEKGQTVTLRCDPISGHDNLYWYRRVMGKEIKFLLHFVKESKQDESGMPNNRFLAERTGGTYSTLKVQPAELEDSGVYFCASSPTITGGRGTEAFFGQGTRLTVV.

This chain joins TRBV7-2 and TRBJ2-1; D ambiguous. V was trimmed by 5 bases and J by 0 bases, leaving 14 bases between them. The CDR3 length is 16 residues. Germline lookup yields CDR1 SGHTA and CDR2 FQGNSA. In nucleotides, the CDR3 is TGTGCCAGCAGCCCGAGTCTAGGTAGCTCCTACAATGAGCAGTTCTTC. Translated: CASSPSLGSSYNEQFF.

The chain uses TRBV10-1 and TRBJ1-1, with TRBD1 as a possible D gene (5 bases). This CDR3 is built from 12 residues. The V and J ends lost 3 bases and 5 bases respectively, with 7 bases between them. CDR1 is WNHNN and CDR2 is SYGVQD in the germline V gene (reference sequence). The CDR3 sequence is CASSDWGTEAFF. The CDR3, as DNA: TGCGCCAGCAGTGACTGGGGGACTGAAGCTTTCTTT.

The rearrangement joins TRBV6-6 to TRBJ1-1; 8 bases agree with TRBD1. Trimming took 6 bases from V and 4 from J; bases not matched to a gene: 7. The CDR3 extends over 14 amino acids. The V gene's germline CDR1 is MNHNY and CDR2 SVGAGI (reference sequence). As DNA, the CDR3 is TGTGCCAGCAGCCAGGGGGCGATTGGCACTGAAGCTTTCTTT. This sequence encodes CASSQGAIGTEAFF.

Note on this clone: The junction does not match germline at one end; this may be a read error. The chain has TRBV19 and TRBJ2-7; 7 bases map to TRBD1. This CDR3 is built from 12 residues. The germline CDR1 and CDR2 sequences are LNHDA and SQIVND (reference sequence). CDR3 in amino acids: CASSSRGQLIIF. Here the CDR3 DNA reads TGTGCCAGTAGTTCAAGGGGACAGCTAATAATCTTC.

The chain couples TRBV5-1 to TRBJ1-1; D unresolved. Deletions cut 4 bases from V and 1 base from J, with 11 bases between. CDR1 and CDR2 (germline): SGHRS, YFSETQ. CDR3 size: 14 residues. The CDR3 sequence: CASSQGRENTEAFF. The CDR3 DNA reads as TGCGCCAGCAGCCAAGGACGGGAGAACACTGAAGCTTTCTTT.

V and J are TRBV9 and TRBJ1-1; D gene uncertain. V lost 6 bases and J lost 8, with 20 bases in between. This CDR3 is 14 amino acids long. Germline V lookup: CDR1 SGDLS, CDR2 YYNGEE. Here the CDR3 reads CASTLSGGDTEAFF. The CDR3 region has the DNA TGTGCCAGCACCCTATCCGGTGGGGATACAGAAGCTTTCTTT.

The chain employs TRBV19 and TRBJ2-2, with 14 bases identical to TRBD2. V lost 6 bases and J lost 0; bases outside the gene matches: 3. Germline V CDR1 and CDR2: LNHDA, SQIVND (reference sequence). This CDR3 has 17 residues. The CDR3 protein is CASSRLAGGSNTGELFF. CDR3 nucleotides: TGTGCCAGTAGCAGACTAGCGGGAGGGTCGAACACCGGGGAGCTGTTTTTT. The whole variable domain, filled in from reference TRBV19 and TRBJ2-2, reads DGGITQSPKYLFRKEGQNVTLSCEQNLNHDAMYWYRQDPGQGLRLIYYSQIVNDFQKGDIAEGYSVSREKKESFPLTVTSAQKNPTAFYLCASSRLAGGSNTGELFFGEGSRLTVL.

DNA for the CDR3: TGTGCCTGGAGGGAGACAGGGAGCACAGATACGCAGTATTTT. Protein sequence: CAWRETGSTDTQYF. The chain recombines TRBV30 with TRBJ2-3; 7 nucleotides agree with TRBD1. Germline V CDR1 and CDR2: GTSNPN, SVGIG (reference sequence). This CDR3 spans 14 amino acids. V lost 3 bases, J lost 0 bases, and 3 bases stayed unmatched.

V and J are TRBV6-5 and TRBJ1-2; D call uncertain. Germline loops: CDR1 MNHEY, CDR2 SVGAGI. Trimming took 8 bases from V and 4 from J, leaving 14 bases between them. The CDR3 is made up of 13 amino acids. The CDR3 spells CASSPGSIYGYTF. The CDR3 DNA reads TGTGCCAGCTCTCCAGGCTCGATCTATGGCTACACCTTC.

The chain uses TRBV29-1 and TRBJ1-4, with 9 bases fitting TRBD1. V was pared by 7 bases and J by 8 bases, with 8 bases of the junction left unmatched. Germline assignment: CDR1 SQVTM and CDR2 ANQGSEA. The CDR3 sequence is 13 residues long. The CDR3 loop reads CSAQKDRGEKLFF. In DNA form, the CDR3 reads TGCAGCGCCCAGAAGGACAGGGGAGAAAAACTGTTTTTT.

The CDR3 loop is CASQWSGSGNTIYF. The DNA of the CDR3 is TGTGCCAGTCAGTGGTCAGGATCTGGAAACACCATATATTTT. The J gene is TRBJ1-3, the V gene TRBV19; D is ambiguous. V dropped 8 bases and J dropped 1 base, with 12 bases sitting between them. CDR3 length: 14 residues. Germline CDR1 reads LNHDA; CDR2 reads SQIVND (reference sequence). Looking up the rest from reference TRBV19 and TRBJ1-3 gives the full variable domain: DGGITQSPKYLFRKEGQNVTLSCEQNLNHDAMYWYRQDPGQGLRLIYYSQIVNDFQKGDIAEGYSVSREKKESFPLTVTSAQKNPTAFYLCASQWSGSGNTIYFGEGSWLTVV.

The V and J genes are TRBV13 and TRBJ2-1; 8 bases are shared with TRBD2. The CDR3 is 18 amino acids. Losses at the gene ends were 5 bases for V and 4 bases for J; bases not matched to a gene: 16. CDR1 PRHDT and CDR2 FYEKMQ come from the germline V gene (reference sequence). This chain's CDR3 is CASSPGASSSGPYNEQFF. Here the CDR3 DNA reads TGTGCCAGCAGCCCAGGGGCCTCGTCTAGCGGGCCATACAATGAGCAGTTCTTC.

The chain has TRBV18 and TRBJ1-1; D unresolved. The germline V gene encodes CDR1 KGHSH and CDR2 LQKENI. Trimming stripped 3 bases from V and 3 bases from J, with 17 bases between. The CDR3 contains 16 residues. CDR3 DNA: TGTGCCAGCTCACCTGGTCAGAAAATATCCGACACTGAAGCTTTCTTT. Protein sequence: CASSPGQKISDTEAFF. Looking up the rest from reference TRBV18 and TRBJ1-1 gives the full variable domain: NAGVMQNPRHLVRRRGQEARLRCSPMKGHSHVYWYRQLPEEGLKFMVYLQKENIIDESGMPKERFSAEFPKEGPSILRIQQVVRGDSAAYFCASSPGQKISDTEAFFGQGTRLTVV.

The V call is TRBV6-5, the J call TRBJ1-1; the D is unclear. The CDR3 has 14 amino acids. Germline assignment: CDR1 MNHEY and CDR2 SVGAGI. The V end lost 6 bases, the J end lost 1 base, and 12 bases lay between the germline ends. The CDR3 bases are TGTGCCAGCAGCCTCATCGGGCCGAACACTGAAGCTTTCTTT. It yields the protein CASSLIGPNTEAFF.